The subject of this entry is one TCR beta chain. These data originate in a study of technical replicates of blood from several donors. The CDR3 spans 14 residues. J was trimmed by 4 bases and V by 6 bases; bases with no gene match: 7. Germline V gene sequence: CDR1 SNHLY, CDR2 FYNNEI. TCRdb keeps only in-frame clones here, not all; method: immunoSEQ multiplex PCR. The repertoire has about 49,000 clones, around 90% of them found once; the top ten carry around 3.9%. This sequence joins TRBV2 and TRBJ1-2; TRBD1 agrees at 8 bases. Specimen: PBMCs. The clonotype originates from a human donor in good health. Some clones in this sample may be carry-over from other donors' samples. This chain's CDR3 is CASRAGTGTYGYTF. The DNA for the CDR3 is TGTGCCAGCAGAGCCGGGACAGGAACCTATGGCTACACCTTC.